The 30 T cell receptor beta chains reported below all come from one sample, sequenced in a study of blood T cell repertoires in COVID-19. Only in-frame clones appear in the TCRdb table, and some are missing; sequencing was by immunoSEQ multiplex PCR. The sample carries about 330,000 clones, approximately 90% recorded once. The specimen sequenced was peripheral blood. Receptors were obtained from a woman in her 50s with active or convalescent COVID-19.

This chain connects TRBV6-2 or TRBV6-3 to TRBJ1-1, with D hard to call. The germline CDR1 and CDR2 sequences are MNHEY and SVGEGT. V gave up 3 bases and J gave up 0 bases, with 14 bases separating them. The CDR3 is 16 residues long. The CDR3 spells CASSYFPGRVNTEAFF. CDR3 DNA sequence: TGTGCCAGCAGTTATTTCCCGGGGAGGGTGAACACTGAAGCTTTCTTT.

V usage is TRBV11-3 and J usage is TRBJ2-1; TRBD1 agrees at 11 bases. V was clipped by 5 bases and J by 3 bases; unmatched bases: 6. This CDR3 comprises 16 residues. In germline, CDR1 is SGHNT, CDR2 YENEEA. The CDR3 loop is CASSLGQGVNYNEQFF. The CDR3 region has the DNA TGTGCCAGCAGCCTGGGACAGGGGGTAAACTACAATGAGCAGTTCTTC.

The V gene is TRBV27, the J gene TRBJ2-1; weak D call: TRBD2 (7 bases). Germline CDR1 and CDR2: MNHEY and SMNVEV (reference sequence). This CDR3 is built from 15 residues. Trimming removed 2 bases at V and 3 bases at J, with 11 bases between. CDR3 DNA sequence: TGTGCCAGCAGTTTAAGGGGGGGTTACTACAATGAGCAGTTCTTC. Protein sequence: CASSLRGGYYNEQFF.

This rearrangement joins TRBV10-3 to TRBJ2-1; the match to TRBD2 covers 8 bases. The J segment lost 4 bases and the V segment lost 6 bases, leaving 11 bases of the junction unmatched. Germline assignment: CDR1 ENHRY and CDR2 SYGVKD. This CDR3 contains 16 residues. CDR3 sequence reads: CAIRAPGTRGYNEQFF. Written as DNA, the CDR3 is TGTGCCATCAGGGCGCCCGGGACTAGGGGTTACAATGAGCAGTTCTTC.

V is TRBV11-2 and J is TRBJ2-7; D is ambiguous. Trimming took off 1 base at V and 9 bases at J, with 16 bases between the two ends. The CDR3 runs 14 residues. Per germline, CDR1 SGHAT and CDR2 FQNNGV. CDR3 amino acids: CASSLGVTPVGQYF. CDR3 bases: TGTGCCAGCAGCTTAGGCGTGACACCGGTCGGGCAGTACTTC.

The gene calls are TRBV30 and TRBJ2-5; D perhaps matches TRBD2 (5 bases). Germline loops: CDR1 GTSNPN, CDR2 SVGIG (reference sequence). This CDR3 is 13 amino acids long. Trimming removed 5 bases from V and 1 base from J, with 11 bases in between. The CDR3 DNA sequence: TGTGCCTGGGAGGCGGGCGGCCAAGAGACCCAGTACTTC. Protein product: CAWEAGGQETQYF.

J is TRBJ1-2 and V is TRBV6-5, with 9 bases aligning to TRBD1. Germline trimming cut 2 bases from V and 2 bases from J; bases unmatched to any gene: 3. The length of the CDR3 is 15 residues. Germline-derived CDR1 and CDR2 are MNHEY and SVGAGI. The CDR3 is CASSYGGTGNYGYTF. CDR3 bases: TGTGCCAGCAGTTACGGCGGGACAGGGAACTATGGCTACACCTTC.

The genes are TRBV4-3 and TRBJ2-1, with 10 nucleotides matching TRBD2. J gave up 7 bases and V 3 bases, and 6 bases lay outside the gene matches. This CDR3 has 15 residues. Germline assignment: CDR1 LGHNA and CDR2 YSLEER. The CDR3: CASSQSGGARNEQFF. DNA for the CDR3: TGCGCCAGCAGCCAGAGCGGGGGGGCCCGTAATGAGCAGTTCTTC.

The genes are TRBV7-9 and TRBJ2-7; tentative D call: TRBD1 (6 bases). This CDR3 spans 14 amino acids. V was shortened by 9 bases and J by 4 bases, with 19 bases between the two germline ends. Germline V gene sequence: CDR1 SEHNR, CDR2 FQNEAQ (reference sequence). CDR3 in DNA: TGTGCCAGTAGGGTACAGGGCGGCCCTTACGAGCAGTACTTC. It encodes CASRVQGGPYEQYF.

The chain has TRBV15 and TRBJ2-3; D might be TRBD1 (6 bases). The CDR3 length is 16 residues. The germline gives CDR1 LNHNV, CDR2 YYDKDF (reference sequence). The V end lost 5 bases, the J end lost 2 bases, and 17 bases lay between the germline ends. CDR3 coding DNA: TGTGCCACCAGCGGACGCCAGGGGCGGGCCACAGATACGCAGTATTTT. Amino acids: CATSGRQGRATDTQYF. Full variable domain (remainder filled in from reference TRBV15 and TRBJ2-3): DAMVIQNPRYQVTQFGKPVTLSCSQTLNHNVMYWYQQKSSQAPKLLFHYYDKDFNNEADTPDNFQSRRPNTSFCFLDIRSPGLGDTAMYLCATSGRQGRATDTQYFGPGTRLTVL.

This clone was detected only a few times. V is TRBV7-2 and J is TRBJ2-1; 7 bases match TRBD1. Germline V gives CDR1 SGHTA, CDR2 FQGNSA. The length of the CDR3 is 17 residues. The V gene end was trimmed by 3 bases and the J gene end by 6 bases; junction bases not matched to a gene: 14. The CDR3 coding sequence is TGTGCCAGCAGCTTTAGTCCAGGGACAGCCTCAGGCAATGAGCAGTTCTTC. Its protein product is CASSFSPGTASGNEQFF.

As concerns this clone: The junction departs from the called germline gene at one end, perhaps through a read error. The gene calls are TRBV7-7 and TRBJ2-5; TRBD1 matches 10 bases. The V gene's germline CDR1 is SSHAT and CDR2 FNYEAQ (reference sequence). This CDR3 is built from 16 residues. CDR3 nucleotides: TGTGCTAGCAGCTTGGGTAGGGACAGGGGAGGAGAGACCCAGTACTTC. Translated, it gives CASSLGRDRGGETQYF. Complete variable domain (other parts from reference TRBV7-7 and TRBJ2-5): GAGVSQSPRYKVTKRGQDVTLRCDPISSHATLYWYQQALGQGPEFLTYFNYEAQPDKSGLPSDRFSAERPEGSISTLTIQRTEQRDSAMYRCASSLGRDRGGETQYFGPGTRLLVL.

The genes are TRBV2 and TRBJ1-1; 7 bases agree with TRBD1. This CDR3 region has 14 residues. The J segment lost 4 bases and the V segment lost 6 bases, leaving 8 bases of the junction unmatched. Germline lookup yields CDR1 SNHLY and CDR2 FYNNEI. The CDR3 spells CASSVTGEGTEAFF. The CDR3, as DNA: TGTGCCAGCAGCGTTACAGGGGAAGGCACTGAAGCTTTCTTT.

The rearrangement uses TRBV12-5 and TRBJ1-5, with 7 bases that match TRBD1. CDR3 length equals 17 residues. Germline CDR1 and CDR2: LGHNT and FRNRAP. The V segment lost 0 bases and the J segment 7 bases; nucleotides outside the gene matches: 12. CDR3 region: CASGLVPKEGGRQPQHF. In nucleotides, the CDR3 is TGTGCTAGTGGTTTGGTACCAAAAGAAGGGGGCAGGCAGCCCCAGCATTTT.

The CDR3 region has the DNA TGTGCCAGCAGCTTAGGTCAGGGGGGGAACACTGAAGCTTTCTTT. Its protein is CASSLGQGGNTEAFF. This sequence joins TRBV13 and TRBJ1-1; TRBD1 agrees at 7 bases. Trimming cost V 0 bases and J 1 base; bases outside gene matches: 2. The CDR3 length is 15 residues. The germline CDR1 and CDR2 sequences are PRHDT and FYEKMQ (reference sequence).

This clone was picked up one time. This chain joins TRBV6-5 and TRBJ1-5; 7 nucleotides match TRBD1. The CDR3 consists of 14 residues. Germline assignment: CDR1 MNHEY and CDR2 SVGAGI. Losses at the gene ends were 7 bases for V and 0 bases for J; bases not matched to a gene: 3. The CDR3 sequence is CASIGTASNQPQHF. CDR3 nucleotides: TGTGCCAGCATCGGGACAGCTAGCAATCAGCCCCAGCATTTT.

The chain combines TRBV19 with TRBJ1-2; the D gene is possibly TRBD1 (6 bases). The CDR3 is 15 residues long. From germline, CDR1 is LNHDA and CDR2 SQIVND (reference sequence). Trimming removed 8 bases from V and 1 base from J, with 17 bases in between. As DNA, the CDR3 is TGTGCCAGTCGAGGGTCCAGGGGAATTAACTATGGCTACACCTTC. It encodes CASRGSRGINYGYTF.

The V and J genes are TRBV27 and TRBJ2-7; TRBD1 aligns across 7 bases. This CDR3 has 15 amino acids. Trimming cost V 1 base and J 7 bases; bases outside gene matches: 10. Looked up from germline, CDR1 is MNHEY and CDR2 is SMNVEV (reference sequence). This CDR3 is CASSLWATGPREQYF. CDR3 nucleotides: TGTGCCAGCAGTTTATGGGCGACAGGGCCTCGGGAGCAGTACTTC.

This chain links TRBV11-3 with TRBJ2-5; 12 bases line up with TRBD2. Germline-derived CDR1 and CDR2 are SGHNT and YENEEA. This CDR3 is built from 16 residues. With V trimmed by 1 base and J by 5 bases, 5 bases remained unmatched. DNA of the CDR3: TGTGCCAGCAGCTTAGGCCTAGCGGGAGGGCGGGAGACCCAGTACTTC. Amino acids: CASSLGLAGGRETQYF.

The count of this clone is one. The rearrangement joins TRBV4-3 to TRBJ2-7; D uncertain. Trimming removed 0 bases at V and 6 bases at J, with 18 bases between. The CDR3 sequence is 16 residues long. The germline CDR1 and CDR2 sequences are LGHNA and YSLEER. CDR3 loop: CASSQEPAPLGSEQYF. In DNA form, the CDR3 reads TGCGCCAGCAGCCAAGAACCGGCCCCTCTAGGCAGCGAGCAGTACTTC.

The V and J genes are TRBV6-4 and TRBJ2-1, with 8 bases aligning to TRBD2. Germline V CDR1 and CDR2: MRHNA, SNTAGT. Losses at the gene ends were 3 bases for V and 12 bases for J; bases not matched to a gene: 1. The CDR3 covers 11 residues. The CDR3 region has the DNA TGTGCCAGCAGTGAAGGGACTAGGCAGTTCTTC. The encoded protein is CASSEGTRQFF.

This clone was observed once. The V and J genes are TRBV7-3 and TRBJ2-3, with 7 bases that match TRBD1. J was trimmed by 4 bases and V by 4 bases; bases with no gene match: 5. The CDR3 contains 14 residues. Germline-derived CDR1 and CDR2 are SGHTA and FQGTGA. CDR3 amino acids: CASSSRGSPDTQYF. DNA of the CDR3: TGTGCCAGCAGCTCCAGGGGGAGCCCAGATACGCAGTATTTT.

CDR3 loop: CSVAMTSSGMNTEAFF. DNA for the CDR3: TGCAGCGTTGCGATGACGTCGTCAGGAATGAACACTGAAGCTTTCTTT. The chain joins TRBV29-1 to TRBJ1-1; D not resolved. V gave up 4 bases and J gave up 0 bases, with 18 bases separating them. From germline, CDR1 is SQVTM and CDR2 ANQGSEA. The length of the CDR3 is 16 residues.

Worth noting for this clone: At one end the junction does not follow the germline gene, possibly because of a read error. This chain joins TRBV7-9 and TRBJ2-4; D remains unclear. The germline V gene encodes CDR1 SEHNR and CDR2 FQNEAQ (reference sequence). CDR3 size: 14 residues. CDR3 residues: CASSLESVAGPIFF. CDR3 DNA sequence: TGTGCCAGCAGCTTAGAAAGTGTGGCAGGCCCCATCTTCTTC. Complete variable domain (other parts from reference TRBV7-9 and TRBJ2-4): DTGVSQNPRHKITKRGQNVTFRCDPISEHNRLYWYRQTLGQGPEFLTYFQNEAQLEKSRLLSDRFSAERPKGSFSTLEIQRTEQGDSAMYLCASSLESVAGPIFFGAGTRLSVL.

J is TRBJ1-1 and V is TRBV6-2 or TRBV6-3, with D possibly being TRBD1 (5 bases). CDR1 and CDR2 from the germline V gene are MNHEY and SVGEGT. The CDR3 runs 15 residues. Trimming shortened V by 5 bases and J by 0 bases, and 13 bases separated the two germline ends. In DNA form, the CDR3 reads TGTGCCAGCAGTCTCCCCATGACAGTGAACACTGAAGCTTTCTTT. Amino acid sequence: CASSLPMTVNTEAFF.

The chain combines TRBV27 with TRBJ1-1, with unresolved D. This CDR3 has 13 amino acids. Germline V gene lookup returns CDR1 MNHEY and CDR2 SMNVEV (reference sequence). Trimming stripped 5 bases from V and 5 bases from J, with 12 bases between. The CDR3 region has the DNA TGTGCCAGCAGTCTAAAAGGGAGAACTGAAGCTTTCTTT. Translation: CASSLKGRTEAFF.

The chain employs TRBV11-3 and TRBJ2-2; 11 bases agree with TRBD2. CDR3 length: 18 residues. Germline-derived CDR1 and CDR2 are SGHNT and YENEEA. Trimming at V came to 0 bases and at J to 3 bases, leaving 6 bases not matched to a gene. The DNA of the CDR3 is TGTGCCAGCAGCTTAGAACGGCTAGCGGGGGGTTACACCGGGGAGCTGTTTTTT. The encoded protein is CASSLERLAGGYTGELFF.

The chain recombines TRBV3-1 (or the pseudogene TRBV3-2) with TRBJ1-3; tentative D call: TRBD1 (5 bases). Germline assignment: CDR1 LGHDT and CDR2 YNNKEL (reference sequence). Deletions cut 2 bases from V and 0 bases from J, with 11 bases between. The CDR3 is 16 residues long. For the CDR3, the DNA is TGTGCCAGCAGCCAATACAGGTCTATCTCTGGAAACACCATATATTTT. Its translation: CASSQYRSISGNTIYF.

The CDR3 protein is CASSQDGGAREQFF. The CDR3 region has the DNA TGTGCCAGCAGCCAAGACGGAGGGGCCAGAGAGCAGTTCTTC. This rearrangement joins TRBV3-1 (or the pseudogene TRBV3-2) to TRBJ2-1; D is possibly TRBD2 (6 bases). This CDR3 region has 14 residues. The germline gives CDR1 LGHDT, CDR2 YNNKEL (reference sequence). V was cut by 0 bases and J by 10 bases, with 13 bases left in between.

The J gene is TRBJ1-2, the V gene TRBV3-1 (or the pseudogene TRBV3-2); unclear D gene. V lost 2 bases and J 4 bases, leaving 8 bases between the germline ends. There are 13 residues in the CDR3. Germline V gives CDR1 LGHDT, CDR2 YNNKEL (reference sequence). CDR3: CASSQSPRYGYTF. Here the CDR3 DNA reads TGTGCCAGCAGCCAATCTCCCCGCTATGGCTACACCTTC.